The next 7 T cell receptor beta chains were all read from a single sample in a study of post-analysis software for immune sequencing data. Regarding the study as a whole: Four to six TRBV segments were more frequent in patients than controls; TRBV5-6, TRBV5-1 and TRBV20-1 belonged to this group.

No antigen has been identified for these receptors. Included in the TCR beta cDNA libraries were unique molecular identifiers. One entry per CDR3 protein, called by TCRdb with MiXCR from the PCR reads. Among some 690,000 distinct CDR3 sequences listed, around 64% were seen once. The sequencing sample was made of blood. The receptors were gathered from a girl aged 2 to 10 with multiple sclerosis.

In DNA, the CDR3 is TGCAGTGCTAGACCCCAGGGAACTAGCACAGATACGCAGTATTTT. Protein sequence: CSARPQGTSTDTQYF. The rearrangement uses TRBV20-1 and TRBJ2-3; tentatively, D is TRBD1 (5 bases). V was cut by 2 bases and J by 0 bases, with 12 bases left in between. The CDR3 sequence is 15 residues long. CDR1 and CDR2 from the germline V gene are DFQATT and SNEGSKA (reference sequence).

This clonotype was seen a handful of times. The V gene is TRBV7-2, the J gene TRBJ2-7, with D unresolved. V gave up 1 base and J gave up 3 bases, with 7 bases separating them. CDR3 size: 13 residues. The germline V gene has CDR1 SGHTA and CDR2 FQGNSA. CDR3 residues: CASSLDHNYEQYF. CDR3 nucleotide sequence: TGTGCCAGCAGCTTAGACCACAACTACGAGCAGTACTTC.

The chain has TRBV27 and TRBJ1-6, with D possibly matching TRBD1 (6 bases). Trimming took 5 bases from V and 9 from J, leaving 14 bases between them. The CDR3 is made up of 14 amino acids. Germline loops: CDR1 MNHEY, CDR2 SMNVEV (reference sequence). CDR3 nucleotide sequence: TGTGCCAGCAGTCCCCAAGGGGGGAGTTCACCCCTCCACTTT. This gives the protein CASSPQGGSSPLHF.

The rearrangement links TRBV6-1 to TRBJ2-1; weak D call: TRBD1 (7 bases). The CDR3 length is 17 residues. V dropped 8 bases and J dropped 10 bases, with 30 bases sitting between them. CDR1 MNHNS and CDR2 SASEGT come from the germline V gene. DNA of the CDR3: TGTGCCAGCCAGCAAATAAAGGGGGCGCGGGTAGGAGGGGAGCAGTTCTTC. It specifies CASQQIKGARVGGEQFF.

The rearrangement uses TRBV5-1 and TRBJ1-1; a possible D gene is TRBD1 (5 bases). From germline, CDR1 is SGHRS and CDR2 YFSETQ. V was pared by 4 bases and J by 1 base, with 8 bases between. The CDR3 is 13 amino acids. CDR3 in amino acids: CASSVGQNTEAFF. As DNA, the CDR3 is TGCGCCAGCAGCGTAGGACAGAACACTGAAGCTTTCTTT. Based on the CDR3 plus reference TRBV5-1 and TRBJ1-1, the full variable domain is KAGVTQTPRYLIKTRGQQVTLSCSPISGHRSVSWYQQTPGQGLQFLFEYFSETQRNKGNFPGRFSGRQFSNSRSEMNVSTLELGDSALYLCASSVGQNTEAFFGQGTRLTVV.

This clonotype showed up just once. V usage is TRBV6-2 or TRBV6-3 and J usage is TRBJ2-3; the D is unclear. V was trimmed by 4 bases and J by 4 bases, leaving 6 bases between them. The CDR3 sequence is 12 residues long. The germline CDR1 and CDR2 sequences are MNHEY and SVGEGT. The CDR3, as DNA: TGTGCCAGCAGTTCGAATTCAGATACGCAGTATTTT. This translates into CASSSNSDTQYF.

This clonotype has only a few counts. The chain joins TRBV7-2 to TRBJ2-3; the match to TRBD2 covers 11 bases. The V and J ends lost 2 bases and 6 bases, in that order; junction bases with no gene match: 4. The germline V gene has CDR1 SGHTA and CDR2 FQGNSA. The CDR3 is made up of 15 amino acids. CDR3: CASSLLAGGGDTQYF. The CDR3 region has the DNA TGTGCCAGCAGCTTACTAGCGGGGGGCGGGGATACGCAGTATTTT.